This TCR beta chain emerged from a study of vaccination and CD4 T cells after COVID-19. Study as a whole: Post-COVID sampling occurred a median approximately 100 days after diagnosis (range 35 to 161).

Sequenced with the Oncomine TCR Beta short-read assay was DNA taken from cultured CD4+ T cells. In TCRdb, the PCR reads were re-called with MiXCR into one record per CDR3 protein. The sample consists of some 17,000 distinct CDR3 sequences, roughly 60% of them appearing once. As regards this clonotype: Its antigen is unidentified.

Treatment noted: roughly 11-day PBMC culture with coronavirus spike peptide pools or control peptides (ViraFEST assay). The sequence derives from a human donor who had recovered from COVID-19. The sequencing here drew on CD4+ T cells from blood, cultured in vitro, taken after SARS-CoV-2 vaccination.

The chain's CDR3 is CASSFGTGYGYTF. The CDR3 nucleotides are TGTGCCAGCAGCTTTGGGACAGGCTATGGCTACACCTTC. The rearrangement joins TRBV7-2 to TRBJ1-2; 8 bases align to TRBD1. Germline CDR1 and CDR2: SGHTA and FQGNSA. Trimming cost V 3 bases and J 4 bases; bases outside gene matches: 1. The CDR3 has 13 residues.